The T cell receptor beta chain described here comes from a study of blood T cell repertoires in COVID-19. In the original workflow: The authors estimated nucleated cell counts from reference gene primer amplification. Some clones are missing from TCRdb's copy, which holds only in-frame ones; the method was immunoSEQ multiplex PCR. V, J and clone size are taken as reported in that table, and D and trimming were inferred from the DNA itself. The sample lists hundreds of thousands of clones, 85% occurring once. The CDR3 is made up of 16 amino acids. CDR1 and CDR2 from the germline V gene are LNHNV and YYDKDF (reference sequence). Trimming took 0 bases from V and 7 from J, leaving 16 bases between them.

V gene TRBV15 combines with J gene TRBJ2-1; D remains unclear. Material for sequencing was peripheral blood. This clonotype was sampled from a human donor in a cohort sampled during active COVID-19. The chain's CDR3 is CATSRDPMSALNEQFF. DNA of the CDR3: TGTGCCACCAGCAGAGATCCTATGAGCGCGCTGAATGAGCAGTTCTTC. Full variable domain (rest looked up from reference TRBV15 and TRBJ2-1): DAMVIQNPRYQVTQFGKPVTLSCSQTLNHNVMYWYQQKSSQAPKLLFHYYDKDFNNEADTPDNFQSRRPNTSFCFLDIRSPGLGDTAMYLCATSRDPMSALNEQFFGPGTRLTVL.